This T cell receptor (beta chain) was identified in a study of blood T cells in healthy people across ages (dated by TCRdb to between 2014 and 2016). A note on the overall study: In model experiments, roughly one uniquely barcoded TCR beta cDNA molecule per two T cells was captured by template switching. Donors of different ages were randomly distributed across sequencing lanes to avoid experimental bias. The donors were split into four age groups: young (average around 15 years), middle-aged (39), aged (about 56) and long-lived (under 85). Using deep sequencing normalized with unique cDNA molecular identifiers, the study measured how TCR beta repertoire diversity changes with age. The study analyzed two additional independent replicas of 1 million unique cDNA reads from the same blood draw for two donors, one aged 18 to 29 and one aged 80 or older. Overall study results and their limits: Estimates of total diversity based on one million sequenced T cells were regarded as lower bounds and as underestimates. The long-lived group showed more naive CD4+ T cells, fewer expanded clones and increased TCR diversity than the aged group, suggesting age selection. The CMV infection status of donors was not known, potentially confounding age-related changes in expanded clonotypes. As age increased, observed TCR beta diversity per million T cells dropped in a roughly linear way, and a significant reduction was already evident by age 40. Conclusive comparison of naive and antigen-experienced compartments was prevented by the profiling of bulk unsorted PBMCs. A strong correlation was found between observed TCR beta diversity and the percentage of naive T cells measured by flow cytometry.

Donors were roughly 40 systemically healthy Caucasian individuals from Russia aged 6 to 90 years. Roughly 10 milliliters of peripheral blood were drawn from each donor into EDTA-treated Vacutainer tubes. Ficoll-Paque density-gradient centrifugation was used to isolate PBMCs, with at least 6.5 million per sample. Total RNA, at least 6 micrograms per sample, was extracted from PBMCs with Trizol reagent. The percentages of naive CD45RAhigh/CD27high T cells were determined by flow cytometry on a PBMC aliquot from every donor. CDR1 and CDR2 (MNHEY, SMNVEV) derive from the germline V gene (reference sequence). V trim: 4 bases; J trim: 6 bases; unmatched bases: 10. The CDR3, cysteine through phenylalanine, is 16 amino acids long. The kept DNA is CDR3 alone, 48 bases in frame from the first base. The method was 5' RACE. TCRdb shows the sequencer as Illumina HiSeq 2500. The second PCR ran for about 7 to 11 cycles and used a J-beta primer mix along with a sample-barcoded 5' primer. A template-switch 5' adaptor carrying 12 random nucleotides introduced a unique molecular identifier onto each TCR beta cDNA molecule. Each sample yielded at least 3 million CDR3-containing paired-end reads. All of the RNA was converted into first-strand cDNA using the Mint cDNA synthesis kit, with a TRBC-specific oligonucleotide serving as the primer. Following uracil-DNA glycosylase treatment, all cDNA underwent a first 18-cycle PCR with the universal primers M1SS and BC2_uni_R. Per the source publication's procedure: For normalization, 1 million high-quality reads were randomly selected from each sample, with every read carrying a distinct molecular identifier. Reads sharing molecular identifiers were discarded rather than binned into consensus sequences. CDR3 identification, clonotype clustering and error correction used MiTCR with a Q25 quality threshold and the strictest error-elimination algorithm. Lower-bound total TCR beta diversity was estimated with a nonparametric unseen species model using Euler transformation. The public sequencing data were trimmed at Q25 with fastp and processed into clonotypes with MiXCR by TCRdb, which kept only in-frame beta chains. Rows matching on CDR3 protein sequence are summarized as one entry with the most common DNA and genes. The V and J calls were not made by the authors but by TCRdb's processing. The table for this sample lists 1.5 million to 2 million distinct CDR3 sequences; around 36% of them were counted only once. The ten biggest clones cover around 11% of the sample.

A remark on this clonotype: The target of this receptor is not known. No base quality information exists; no much larger clone differs at one position.

The source material was blood. The sequence was collected from a woman aged 25 to 39 in good health. This sequence uses TRBV27 and TRBJ2-1; 9 bases in the junction line up with TRBD1. The sequenced DNA: TGTGCCAGCAGTTCATGGGACAGGGTACACTGCAATGAGCAGTTCTTC. The encoded protein is CASSSWDRVHCNEQFF.